The source of this TCR beta chain is a study of glioma-infiltrating T cells after dendritic cell vaccination. Overall study context: Patients received three intradermal dendritic cell vaccine injections at biweekly intervals.

Libraries were prepared by immunoSEQ multiplex PCR; TCRdb keeps only in-frame clonotypes and omits some of them. Among tens of thousands of clones, roughly four fifths were seen once, and the ten largest hold 2.1%. Remarks on this clone: Its specificity is unknown.

V lost 5 bases to trimming and J lost 4 bases; unmatched junction nucleotides: 7. The CDR3 length is 16 residues. The germline V gene has CDR1 PRHDT and CDR2 FYEKMQ (reference sequence). Study findings and constraints: Complete blood and tumor specimen sets were limited to few patients.

The receptor was derived from a human donor with glioblastoma. The chain employs TRBV13 and TRBJ2-2, with TRBD1 identical over 10 bases. This sample comprised blood, obtained before dendritic cell vaccination. This CDR3 reads CASSPGTGAPTGELFF. CDR3 nucleotide sequence: TGTGCCAGCAGCCCCGGGACAGGGGCGCCCACCGGGGAGCTGTTTTTT.